This T cell receptor (beta chain) was identified during a study of shared clonotypes between healthy human individuals. The protocol was immunoSEQ multiplex PCR, while the TCRdb copy is restricted to in-frame clones and leaves out a portion. The table records approximately 1.5 million clones, roughly 98% of them present only once. The CDR3 has 15 amino acids. Trimming removed 3 bases at V and 5 bases at J, with 14 bases between. Germline lookup yields CDR1 SEHNR and CDR2 FQNEAQ (reference sequence). The source of this sequence is a man aged 25-40 years in good health. The chain links TRBV7-9 to TRBJ2-4; D is unresolved. The material sequenced was naive CD4+ T cells sorted from blood. Stated subset: CD45RA+ positively selected. The DNA for the CDR3 is TGTGCCAGCAGCTTGAGGTCGGGTGGCGAAAACATTCAGTACTTC. It yields the protein CASSLRSGGENIQYF.